These 20 T cell receptor beta chains were all obtained from the same sample, sequenced in a study of T cells in localized non-small cell lung cancer. Here immunoSEQ multiplex PCR was the method, and the copy in TCRdb shows in-frame clones only, minus some. The data show 75,000 to 90,000 clones, 84% seen once. The sample consisted of peripheral blood, taken before any cancer treatment. The source is a man between 40 and 75 years old with stage I lung adenocarcinoma.

The rearrangement links TRBV4-1 to TRBJ2-7, with a possible D match to TRBD2 (6 bases). Trimming cost V 8 bases and J 0 bases, with 14 bases left between them. Per germline, CDR1 MGHRA and CDR2 YSYEKL. The CDR3 covers 14 residues. The CDR3 region is CASSTSWSSYEQYF. The CDR3 DNA reads as TGCGCCAGCTCTACTAGCTGGAGCTCCTACGAGCAGTACTTC.

On this clone itself: Other DNA sequences of this sample code for an identical CDR3. DNA of the CDR3: TGTGCCAGCAGTTTGGACAGTAGGGGCTACGAGCAGTACTTC. It encodes CASSLDSRGYEQYF. The gene calls are TRBV6-5 and TRBJ2-7, with D possibly TRBD1 on 6 matching bases. The CDR3 covers 14 residues. V was trimmed by 4 bases and J by 3 bases, leaving 13 bases between them. Germline V gene lookup returns CDR1 MNHEY and CDR2 SVGAGI.

The count of this clone is one. The chain joins TRBV7-2 to TRBJ2-1; perhaps TRBD2 as D (6 bases). Trimming cost V 5 bases and J 2 bases, with 22 bases left between them. This CDR3 is built from 18 residues. From germline, CDR1 is SGHTA and CDR2 FQGNSA. CDR3 nucleotide sequence: TGTGCCAGCAGCCCTTCGAGGTCAAATGGGGGGACCTACAATGAGCAGTTCTTC. This codes for CASSPSRSNGGTYNEQFF.

The rearrangement uses TRBV11-2 and TRBJ2-1, with TRBD1 as a possible D gene (5 bases). Germline-derived CDR1 and CDR2 are SGHAT and FQNNGV. Trimming took off 5 bases at V and 7 bases at J, with 18 bases between the two ends. The CDR3 covers 15 residues. CDR3 sequence (DNA): TGTGCCAGCAGCCGGGTAGGGGTACCCCTGAATGAGCAGTTCTTC. Encoded protein: CASSRVGVPLNEQFF.

V is TRBV7-6 and J is TRBJ2-5; 9 nucleotides align to TRBD1. CDR1 and CDR2 (germline): SGHVS, FNYEAQ. This CDR3 has 14 residues. V dropped 3 bases and J dropped 5; count of bases not matched to a gene: 4. The CDR3 sequence: CASSFTGGGETQYF. The CDR3 DNA sequence: TGTGCCAGCAGCTTCACAGGGGGCGGCGAGACCCAGTACTTC.

The chain is built from TRBV18 and TRBJ2-7; D ambiguous. Germline V CDR1 and CDR2: KGHSH, LQKENI. The CDR3 sequence is 12 residues long. Trimming shortened V by 0 bases and J by 7 bases, and 7 bases separated the two germline ends. DNA for the CDR3: TGTGCCAGCTCACCACCTAGGCCTGAGCAGTACTTC. Translating gives CASSPPRPEQYF.

The chain employs TRBV14 and TRBJ2-4; 11 bases fit TRBD1. V gave up 3 bases and J gave up 3 bases; unmatched junction bases: 7. The CDR3 sequence is 17 residues long. Germline V gene data show CDR1 as SGHDN and CDR2 as FVKESK. This CDR3 is CASSHLGTGGGKNIQYF. The CDR3 DNA is TGTGCCAGCAGCCACTTGGGGACAGGGGGTGGCAAAAACATTCAGTACTTC.

The chain is built from TRBV25-1 and TRBJ2-7; TRBD1 might be the D (5 bases). CDR1 and CDR2 (germline): MGHDK, SYGVNS. The CDR3 runs 12 residues. The V end was cut by 8 bases, the J end by 4 bases, with 12 bases between. CDR3 protein: CASGIGQYEQYF. The CDR3 bases are TGTGCCAGCGGAATCGGACAATACGAGCAGTACTTC.

This rearrangement joins TRBV29-1 to TRBJ2-5; 12 nucleotides align to TRBD1. Per the germline V gene, CDR1 is SQVTM and CDR2 is ANQGSEA. Unmatched junction bases numbered 12, after V lost 7 bases and J lost 6 bases. This CDR3 has 15 amino acids. CDR3 nucleotide sequence: TGCAGCGCCCAGCGGGGGACAGGGGGCGGAAAGACCCAGTACTTC. Its protein product is CSAQRGTGGGKTQYF. Together with reference TRBV29-1 and TRBJ2-5, the CDR3 gives the full variable domain: SAVISQKPSRDICQRGTSLTIQCQVDSQVTMMFWYRQQPGQSLTLIATANQGSEATYESGFVIDKFPISRPNLTFSTLTVSNMSPEDSSIYLCSAQRGTGGGKTQYFGPGTRLLVL.

This chain connects TRBV19 to TRBJ1-4; D uncertain. The CDR3 extends over 15 amino acids. Germline-derived CDR1 and CDR2 are LNHDA and SQIVND (reference sequence). The V end was cut by 6 bases, the J end by 0 bases, with 11 bases between. CDR3 DNA sequence: TGTGCCAGTAGGAGGGCCGTTGCAACTAATGAAAAACTGTTTTTT. This codes for CASRRAVATNEKLFF.

The V gene is TRBV2, the J gene TRBJ2-2; possible D gene TRBD1, 6 bases. With 3 bases removed from V and 6 bases from J, the gap between germline ends came to 11 bases. Germline lookup yields CDR1 SNHLY and CDR2 FYNNEI. The CDR3 loop spans 14 amino acids. CDR3: CASSDRGPPGELFF. The CDR3 DNA is TGTGCCAGCAGTGACAGGGGACCCCCCGGGGAGCTGTTTTTT.

This chain joins TRBV5-5 and TRBJ1-2; D gene uncertain. The CDR3 is 13 amino acids. V was trimmed by 6 bases and J by 2 bases, leaving 11 bases between them. Germline V gene sequence: CDR1 SGHKS, CDR2 YYEKEE (reference sequence). DNA for the CDR3: TGTGCCAGCACCCCAGACGGAAACTATGGCTACACCTTC. Protein product: CASTPDGNYGYTF.

This chain joins TRBV18 and TRBJ2-1; no definite D call. The CDR3 has 14 residues. V gave up 3 bases and J gave up 6 bases, with 12 bases separating them. CDR1 KGHSH and CDR2 LQKENI come from the germline V gene. This CDR3 is CASSPGLDPNEQFF. For the CDR3, the DNA is TGTGCCAGCTCACCCGGCCTAGACCCCAATGAGCAGTTCTTC.

The chain couples TRBV19 to TRBJ2-7; D perhaps matches TRBD1 (5 bases). V shed 5 bases and J shed 5 bases, with 7 bases lying between them. The CDR3 extends over 11 amino acids. Germline CDR1 reads LNHDA; CDR2 reads SQIVND (reference sequence). The CDR3 loop is CASSFRDEQYF. The CDR3 coding sequence is TGTGCCAGTAGTTTCAGGGACGAGCAGTACTTC. Full variable domain (outside the CDR3, taken from reference TRBV19 and TRBJ2-7): DGGITQSPKYLFRKEGQNVTLSCEQNLNHDAMYWYRQDPGQGLRLIYYSQIVNDFQKGDIAEGYSVSREKKESFPLTVTSAQKNPTAFYLCASSFRDEQYFGPGTRLTVT.

The genes are TRBV28 and TRBJ2-7, with TRBD1 as a possible D gene (5 bases). The CDR3 covers 18 residues. Deletions cut 1 base from V and 2 bases from J, with 21 bases between. Germline values: CDR1 MDHEN, CDR2 SYDVKM. The CDR3 DNA is TGTGCCAGCAGTTTATACCCAGTTCAGGGCCCGGAAACCTACGAGCAGTACTTC. Its translation: CASSLYPVQGPETYEQYF. Combining the CDR3 with reference TRBV28 and TRBJ2-7 gives the whole variable domain DVKVTQSSRYLVKRTGEKVFLECVQDMDHENMFWYRQDPGLGLRLIYFSYDVKMKEKGDIPEGYSVSREKKERFSLILESASTNQTSMYLCASSLYPVQGPETYEQYFGPGTRLTVT.

The V and J genes are TRBV28 and TRBJ2-5; 7 bases are shared with TRBD2. In germline, CDR1 is MDHEN, CDR2 SYDVKM. The CDR3 loop spans 13 amino acids. The trim removed 4 bases at V and 5 bases at J, leaving 4 bases unmatched. The CDR3 reads CASSYPGGETQYF. The CDR3 nucleotides read TGTGCCAGCAGTTACCCCGGGGGGGAGACCCAGTACTTC. Based on the CDR3 plus reference TRBV28 and TRBJ2-5, the full variable domain is DVKVTQSSRYLVKRTGEKVFLECVQDMDHENMFWYRQDPGLGLRLIYFSYDVKMKEKGDIPEGYSVSREKKERFSLILESASTNQTSMYLCASSYPGGETQYFGPGTRLLVL.

V is TRBV7-2 and J is TRBJ1-3; D is possibly TRBD1 (5 bases). Germline-derived CDR1 and CDR2 are SGHTA and FQGNSA. There are 13 residues in the CDR3. V lost 5 bases and J lost 4, with 9 bases in between. The CDR3: CASSQGMGNTIYF. For the CDR3, the DNA is TGTGCCAGCAGCCAGGGCATGGGAAACACCATATATTTT.

This sequence joins TRBV27 and TRBJ2-7; a possible D gene is TRBD1 (6 bases). CDR3 size: 15 residues. V was trimmed by 0 bases and J by 2 bases, leaving 11 bases between them. Germline V gene data show CDR1 as MNHEY and CDR2 as SMNVEV (reference sequence). CDR3 coding DNA: TGTGCCAGCAGTTTATCGAGAGGGGACACCTACGAGCAGTACTTC. This codes for CASSLSRGDTYEQYF.

The chain is built from TRBV9 and TRBJ2-7; D gene unclear. This CDR3 region has 16 residues. Germline-derived CDR1 and CDR2 are SGDLS and YYNGEE. The V end lost 0 bases, the J end lost 3 bases, and 16 bases lay between the germline ends. The DNA for the CDR3 is TGTGCCAGCAGCGTAGCCACAGAGGCGGCGATCTACGAGCAGTACTTC. Translated, it gives CASSVATEAAIYEQYF.

The gene calls are TRBV6-5 and TRBJ2-3, with D hard to call. V lost 2 bases and J 5 bases, leaving 2 bases between the germline ends. The V gene's germline CDR1 is MNHEY and CDR2 SVGAGI. The CDR3 consists of 11 residues. The CDR3 spells CASSYIDTQYF. The DNA for the CDR3 is TGTGCCAGCAGTTACATAGATACGCAGTATTTT.